This T cell receptor beta chain was identified during a study of T-cell reconstitution after alpha-beta-depleted transplantation in children. This clonotype was observed at least ten times. Preparation of the TCRbeta library was carried out with unique molecular identifiers. Each CDR3 protein is one row after TCRdb ran MiXCR on the PCR reads. Here the sample spans a few hundred thousand distinct CDR3 sequences, more than 20% being singletons. J gave up 1 base and V 6 bases, and 2 bases lay outside the gene matches. Germline loops: CDR1 ENHRY, CDR2 SYGVKD. The CDR3 has 13 amino acids. The chain carries TRBV10-3 and TRBJ2-5, with 7 bases fitting TRBD1. The sequence came from a boy younger than two with Wiskott-Aldrich syndrome, due to receive a stem cell transplant. The sample in question was PBMCs, obtained before TCRalphabeta/CD19-depleted stem cell transplant. CDR3 in amino acids: CAIRAGGQETQYF. The CDR3 region has the DNA TGTGCCATCAGGGCAGGGGGCCAAGAGACCCAGTACTTC.